This T cell receptor (beta chain) was retrieved from a study of identical twins. Template switching, a step in the protocol, added a universal primer site, and cDNA carried unique molecular identifiers. TCRdb redid the calling of the 5' RACE reads with MiXCR, one entry per CDR3 protein. The sample includes more than 400,000 distinct CDR3 sequences, 12% to 15% seen only once; the top ten take roughly 0.43%. Everyone who gave samples was a healthy Caucasian. This clonotype was recorded a few times. Antigen specificity is unknown. General observations from the study: Abundant beta clonotypes from cord blood bore fewer insertions; memory repertoires lacked this pattern.

V lost 6 bases to trimming and J lost 0 bases, with 15 bases between them. This CDR3 contains 17 residues. The germline V gene has CDR1 MNHNS and CDR2 SASEGT. These sequences were also reported in another study, on yellow fever vaccine responses in identical twins. That source reports: Twins showed a vaccine T cell response that reportedly seemed partly convergent, partly personalized.

The TCR sequence derives from a woman under 30 in good health. The sequencing sample was made of CD4+ T cells sorted from blood. This chain connects TRBV6-1 to TRBJ2-6; D possibly corresponds to TRBD1 (6 bases). The CDR3 is CASRSVLGASGANVLTF. Here the CDR3 DNA reads TGTGCCAGCAGATCCGTATTGGGGGCCTCTGGGGCCAACGTCCTGACTTTC.